This paragraph covers one TCR beta chain sequence. What it binds is unknown. Measured with immunoSEQ multiplex PCR; TCRdb has only the in-frame clones, and not every one. Here the sample spans about 130,000 clones, about 93% being singletons. The data were taken from a study of cytomegalovirus exposure and HLA in healthy donors. Study-wide points: Approximately 160 TCR beta chains were listed as cytomegalovirus-associated. In vitro, three CMV-associated chains proved specific for CMV antigens.

CDR1 and CDR2 (germline): SGHKS, YYEKEE (reference sequence). The CDR3 length is 14 residues. V lost 4 bases and J lost 2, with 10 bases in between. The sequence came from a woman between 18 and 30 years old in good health and CMV-seronegative. The V gene is TRBV5-5, the J gene TRBJ2-1; TRBD1 might be the D (5 bases). Specimen: PBMCs. The CDR3 bases are TGTGCCAGCAGCACCGGACAACCCTACAATGAGCAGTTCTTC. Amino acid sequence: CASSTGQPYNEQFF.